The T cell receptor (beta chain) described here comes from a study of shared clonotypes between healthy human individuals. General study results and limits: Even with large depth, rarefaction showed that sorted-subset sequencing was incomplete. Generally, naive subsets (rather than memory subsets) showed larger estimated richness. Roughly 5% was the fraction of naive CD4 clonotypes found shared across a few donors.

Original data processing: Without quality scores, immunoSEQ junctional reads could not be filtered like full-length reads. TCRdb's copy holds only in-frame clones and misses some; the assay was immunoSEQ multiplex PCR. D and trimming were read from the DNA, whereas the V and J calls and clone size are those reported in that table. Of 2 million to 3 million clones in the sample, 80% to 95% were seen once. CDR1 is KGHSH and CDR2 is LQKENI in the germline V gene. The CDR3 is 15 residues long. V lost 3 bases, J lost 2 bases, and 14 bases lay in between. With regard to this clone: What it recognizes is unknown.

The V call is TRBV18, the J call TRBJ2-7; D gene ambiguous. The sequenced sample consisted of naive CD4+ T cells from PBMCs. Subset indicated: CD45RA+ positively selected. The clonotype was recovered from a man younger than 35 in good health. Some clones in this sample may be carry-over from other donors' samples. CDR3: CASSPSAGQPYEQYF. CDR3 DNA: TGTGCCAGCTCACCCTCAGCCGGTCAGCCCTACGAGCAGTACTTC.